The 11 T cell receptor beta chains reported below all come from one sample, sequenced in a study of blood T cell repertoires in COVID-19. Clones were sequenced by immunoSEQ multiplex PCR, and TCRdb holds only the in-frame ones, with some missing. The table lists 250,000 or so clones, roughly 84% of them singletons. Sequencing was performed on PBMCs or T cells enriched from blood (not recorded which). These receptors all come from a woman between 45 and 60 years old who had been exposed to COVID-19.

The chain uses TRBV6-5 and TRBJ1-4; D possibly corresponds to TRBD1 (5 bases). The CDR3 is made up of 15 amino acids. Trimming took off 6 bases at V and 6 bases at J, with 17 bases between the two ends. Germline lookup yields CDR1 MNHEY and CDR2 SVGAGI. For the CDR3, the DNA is TGTGCCAGCAGCCAACCAGGAGGGGCGGATGAAAAACTGTTTTTT. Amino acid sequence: CASSQPGGADEKLFF.

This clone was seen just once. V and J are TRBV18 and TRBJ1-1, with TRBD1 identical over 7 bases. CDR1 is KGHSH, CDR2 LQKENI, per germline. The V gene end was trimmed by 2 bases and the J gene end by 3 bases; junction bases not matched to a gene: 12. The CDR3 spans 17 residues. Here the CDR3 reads CASSPRHRGRGDTEAFF. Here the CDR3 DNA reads TGTGCCAGCTCACCAAGGCACAGGGGAAGAGGGGACACTGAAGCTTTCTTT.

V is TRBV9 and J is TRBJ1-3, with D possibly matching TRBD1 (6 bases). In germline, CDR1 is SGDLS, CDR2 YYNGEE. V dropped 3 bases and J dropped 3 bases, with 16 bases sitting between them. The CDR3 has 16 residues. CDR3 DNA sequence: TGTGCCAGCAGCGAATCCACAGGGTTGTATGGAAACACCATATATTTT. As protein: CASSESTGLYGNTIYF.

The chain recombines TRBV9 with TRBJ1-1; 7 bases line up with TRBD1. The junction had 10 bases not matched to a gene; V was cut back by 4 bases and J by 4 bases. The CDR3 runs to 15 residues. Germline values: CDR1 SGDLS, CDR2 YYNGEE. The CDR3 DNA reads TGTGCCAGCAGCCAGGGGGTAGGGCAGGCCACTGAAGCTTTCTTT. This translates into CASSQGVGQATEAFF.

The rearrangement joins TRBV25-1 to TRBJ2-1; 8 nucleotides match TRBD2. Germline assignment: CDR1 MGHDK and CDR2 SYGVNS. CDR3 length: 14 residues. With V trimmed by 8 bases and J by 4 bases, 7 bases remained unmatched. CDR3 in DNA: TGTGCCAGCCTCAGCGGGGGAATTTACAATGAGCAGTTCTTC. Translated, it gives CASLSGGIYNEQFF.

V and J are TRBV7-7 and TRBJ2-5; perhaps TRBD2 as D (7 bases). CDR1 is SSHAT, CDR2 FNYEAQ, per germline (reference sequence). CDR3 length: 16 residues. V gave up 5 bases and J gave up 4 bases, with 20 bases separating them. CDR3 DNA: TGTGCCAGCAGCCCCCCGGGGGAGGGGGTGTCAGAGACCCAGTACTTC. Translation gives CASSPPGEGVSETQYF.

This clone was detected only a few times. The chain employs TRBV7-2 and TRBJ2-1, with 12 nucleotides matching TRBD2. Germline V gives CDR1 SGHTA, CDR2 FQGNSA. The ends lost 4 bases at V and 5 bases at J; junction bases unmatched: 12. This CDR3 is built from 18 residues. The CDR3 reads CASSSRGGRLAGDNEQFF. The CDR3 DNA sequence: TGTGCCAGCAGCTCCCGCGGGGGGAGACTAGCGGGGGACAATGAGCAGTTCTTC.

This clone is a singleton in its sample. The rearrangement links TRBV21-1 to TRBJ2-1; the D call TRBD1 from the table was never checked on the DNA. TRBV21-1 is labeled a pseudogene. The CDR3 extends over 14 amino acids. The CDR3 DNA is TGTGCCAGCAGCCCCCAAGGGGGACAGACTGAGCAGTTCTTC. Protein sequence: CASSPQGGQTEQFF.

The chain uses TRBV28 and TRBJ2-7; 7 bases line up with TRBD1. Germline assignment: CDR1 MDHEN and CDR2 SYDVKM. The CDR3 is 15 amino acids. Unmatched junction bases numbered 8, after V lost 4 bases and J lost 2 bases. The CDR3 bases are TGTGCCAGCAGTTCCCGGACAGGTCGAGCCTACGAGCAGTACTTC. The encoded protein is CASSSRTGRAYEQYF.

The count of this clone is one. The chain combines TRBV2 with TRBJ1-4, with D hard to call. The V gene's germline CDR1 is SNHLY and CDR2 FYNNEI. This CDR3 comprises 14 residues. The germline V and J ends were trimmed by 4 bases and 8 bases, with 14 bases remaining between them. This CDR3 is CASSARLIGEKLFF. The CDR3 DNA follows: TGTGCCAGCAGTGCGAGGTTAATAGGCGAAAAACTGTTTTTT.

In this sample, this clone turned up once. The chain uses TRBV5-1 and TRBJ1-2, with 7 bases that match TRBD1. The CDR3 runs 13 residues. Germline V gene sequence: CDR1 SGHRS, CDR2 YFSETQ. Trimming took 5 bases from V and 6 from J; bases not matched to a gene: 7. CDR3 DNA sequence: TGCGCCAGCAGAACGGGACAGCTAAATGGCTACACCTTC. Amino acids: CASRTGQLNGYTF.